What follows describes a single TCR beta chain. Antigen unknown. This entry is derived from a study of early T cells in non-severe SARS-CoV-2 infection. Study information: Sequencing targeted bulk RNA from unsorted whole blood, leaving chains unpaired.

Study-level results: Missing private and CD4 specificities, VDJdb matching favored anti-spike CD8 responses.

Trimming shortened V by 6 bases and J by 8 bases, and 26 bases separated the two germline ends. The CDR3 is made up of 16 amino acids. The germline CDR1 and CDR2 sequences are DFQATT and SNEGSKA (reference sequence). Unique molecular identifiers were attached to individual cDNA molecules. TCRdb re-derived calls from the 5' RACE reads in MiXCR, one entry per CDR3 protein. The sample carries 20,000 to 25,000 distinct CDR3 sequences, 4.5% recorded once. The clonotype originates from an adult who was a healthcare worker with PCR-confirmed SARS-CoV-2 infection or an uninfected control (not recorded which). This rearrangement joins TRBV20-1 to TRBJ2-1; possibly TRBD2 for D (6 bases). The sample taken for sequencing was whole blood. CDR3 sequence: CSARLRGASRVYEQFF. The CDR3 DNA reads TGCAGTGCCAGACTGCGGGGAGCGAGCCGGGTCTATGAGCAGTTCTTC.